This is a list of T cell receptor beta chains from one sample in a study of cytotoxic CD8 clonotypes in ibrutinib-treated CLL. Using immunoSEQ multiplex PCR, the repertoire was profiled, and TCRdb retains in-frame clones only, with some absent. The sample gives about 300,000 clones, 76% of which show up once; about 5% is in the top ten. Material: PBMCs, obtained at disease progression, from a patient treated with ibrutinib. Every receptor here comes from a human donor with chronic lymphocytic leukemia. The CDR3 runs from the conserved cysteine through the conserved F or W. D genes are given only for firm matches. Rows give clone size only sometimes, using once, few, many, or a class for an expanded clone.

TRBJ2-3 | - | TRBV28 | TRBD2 | CASTRHRLAESTDTQYF | TGTGCCAGCACTCGCCACCGTCTAGCGGAGAGCACAGATACGCAGTATTTT
TRBJ2-1 | - | TRBV18 | - | CASSPQRNSYNEQFF | TGTGCCAGCTCCCCCCAGCGGAACTCCTACAATGAGCAGTTCTTC
TRBJ2-1 | - | TRBV27 | TRBD2 | CASSLRGGGQFF | TGTGCCAGCAGTTTGCGGGGGGGTGGGCAGTTCTTC
TRBJ1-2 | - | TRBV2 | - | CASTPRSTNYGYTF | TGTGCCAGCACCCCCAGGTCAACTAACTATGGCTACACCTTC
TRBJ1-3 | few | TRBV7-9 | - | CASGPPFSGNTIYF | TGTGCCAGCGGTCCACCTTTCTCTGGAAACACCATATATTTT
TRBJ2-1 | once | TRBV5-1 | TRBD1 | CASSFSIGTGEDNEQFF | TGCGCCAGCAGCTTCAGCATCGGGACAGGGGAGGACAATGAGCAGTTCTTC
TRBJ1-2 | few | TRBV4-1 | TRBD1 | CASSQGTDRANYGYTF | TGCGCCAGCAGCCAAGGGACGGACAGGGCGAACTATGGCTACACCTTC
TRBJ2-1 | few | TRBV14 | TRBD2 | CASSQVGFLAGGGQFF | TGTGCCAGCAGCCAAGTGGGGTTCCTAGCGGGAGGAGGGCAGTTCTTC
TRBJ2-5 | once | TRBV28 | - | CASSRPDTSQETQYF | TGTGCCAGCAGTCGTCCGGACACCTCCCAAGAGACCCAGTACTTC
TRBJ2-1 | - | TRBV15 | - | CATSRDSRFTYNEQFF | TGTGCCACCAGCAGAGACAGCCGTTTCACCTACAATGAGCAGTTCTTC
TRBJ1-2 | - | TRBV9 | - | CASSLQGGNYGYTF | TGTGCCAGCAGCCTCCAAGGGGGTAACTATGGCTACACCTTC
TRBJ1-2 | - | TRBV6-5 | - | CASSYGGWGYTF | TGTGCCAGCAGTTACGGGGGTTGGGGCTACACCTTC
TRBJ1-1 | - | TRBV5-4 | - | CASSFGQGISNTEAFF | TGTGCCAGCAGCTTTGGGCAGGGCATATCGAACACTGAAGCTTTCTTT
TRBJ2-1 | - | TRBV4-1 | TRBD2 | CASSQYDSSSGIWSYNEQFF | TGCGCCAGCAGCCAATACGACTCCAGTAGCGGGATATGGTCCTACAATGAGCAGTTCTTC
TRBJ1-4 | - | TRBV7-2 | - | CASSPDWGWNEKLFF | TGTGCCAGCAGCCCCGATTGGGGGTGGAATGAAAAACTGTTTTTT
TRBJ1-1 | - | TRBV20-1 | - | CSARGPAGAFF | TGCAGTGCTAGAGGCCCCGCGGGAGCTTTCTTT
TRBJ2-7 | once | TRBV4-3 | - | CASSQGSAPYEQYF | TGCGCCAGCAGCCAGGGGAGCGCTCCCTACGAGCAGTACTTC
TRBJ1-5 | few | TRBV5-4 | - | CASSFGVDQPQHF | TGTGCCAGCAGCTTCGGGGTAGACCAGCCCCAGCATTTT
TRBJ1-2 | - | TRBV28 | TRBD1 | CASSNRQGVSGGYTF | TGTGCCAGCAGTAACCGACAGGGGGTATCGGGGGGCTACACCTTC
TRBJ1-2 | few | TRBV11-2 | - | CASSLQQTYGYTF | TGTGCCAGCAGCTTACAACAGACCTATGGCTACACCTTC
TRBJ1-2 | few | TRBV19 | - | CASKDSSAGYTF | TGTGCCAGTAAGGACAGCTCTGCTGGCTACACCTTC
TRBJ2-2 | - | TRBV6-5 | TRBD2 | CASSPLAGTGELFF | TGTGCCAGCAGTCCCCTAGCGGGCACCGGGGAGCTGTTTTTT
TRBJ1-1 | - | TRBV7-9 | - | CASSLAGRGVTEAFF | TGTGCCAGCAGCTTAGCGGGGAGGGGAGTCACTGAAGCTTTCTTT
TRBJ1-2 | - | TRBV6-1 | TRBD1 | CASSGSGQGFVLWYYGYTF | TGTGCCAGCAGTGGTTCGGGACAGGGTTTTGTCCTTTGGTACTATGGCTACACCTTC
TRBJ2-3 | - | TRBV7-8 | TRBD1 | CASSSGQGGADTQYF | TGTGCCAGCAGCTCGGGACAGGGGGGAGCAGATACGCAGTATTTT
TRBJ1-4 | few | TRBV18 | - | CASSPVAVDRLEKLFF | TGTGCCAGCTCACCAGTGGCAGTTGACCGCCTTGAAAAACTGTTTTTT